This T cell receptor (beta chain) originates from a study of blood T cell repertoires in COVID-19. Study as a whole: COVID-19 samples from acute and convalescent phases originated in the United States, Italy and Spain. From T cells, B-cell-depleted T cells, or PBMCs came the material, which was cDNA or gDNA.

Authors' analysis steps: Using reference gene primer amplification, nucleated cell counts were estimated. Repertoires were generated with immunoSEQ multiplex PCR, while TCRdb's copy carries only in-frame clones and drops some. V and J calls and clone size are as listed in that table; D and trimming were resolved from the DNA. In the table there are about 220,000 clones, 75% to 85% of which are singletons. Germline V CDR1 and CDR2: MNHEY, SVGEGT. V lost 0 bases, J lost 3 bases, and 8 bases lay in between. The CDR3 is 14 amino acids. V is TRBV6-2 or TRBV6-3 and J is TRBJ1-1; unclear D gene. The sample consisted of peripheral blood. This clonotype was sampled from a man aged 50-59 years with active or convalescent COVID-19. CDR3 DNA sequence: TGTGCCAGCAGTTACTCCGGTCTATACACTGAAGCTTTCTTT. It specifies CASSYSGLYTEAFF.